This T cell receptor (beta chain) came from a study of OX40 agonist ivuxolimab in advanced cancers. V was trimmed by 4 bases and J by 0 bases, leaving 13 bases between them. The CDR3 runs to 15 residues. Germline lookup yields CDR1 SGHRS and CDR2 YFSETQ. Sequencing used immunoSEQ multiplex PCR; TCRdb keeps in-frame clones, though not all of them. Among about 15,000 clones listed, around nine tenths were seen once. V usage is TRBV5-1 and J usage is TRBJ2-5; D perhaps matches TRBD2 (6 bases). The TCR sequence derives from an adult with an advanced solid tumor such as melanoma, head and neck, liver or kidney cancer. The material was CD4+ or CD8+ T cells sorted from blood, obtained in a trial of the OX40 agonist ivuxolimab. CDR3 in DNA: TGCGCCAGCAGCCCCGAGGCGGGGTACCAAGAGACCCAGTACTTC. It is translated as CASSPEAGYQETQYF.